These 29 T cell receptor beta chains were all obtained from the same sample, sequenced in a study of identical twins. TCRdb recomputed calls from the 5' RACE reads with MiXCR, one row per CDR3 protein. The table lists around 690,000 distinct CDR3 sequences, over 20% of them singletons. These data were also filed under a second study, of T cells expressing NK-cell markers.

The specimen was PBMCs. All receptors derive from a woman aged 18-29 years in good health.

This chain joins TRBV18 and TRBJ2-7, with D possibly TRBD2 on 5 matching bases. The germline CDR1 and CDR2 sequences are KGHSH and LQKENI. CDR3 length: 15 residues. Trimming pared 3 bases from V and 3 bases from J, leaving 15 bases between. This CDR3 is CASSPPGLGIYEQYF. In DNA form, the CDR3 reads TGTGCCAGCTCACCCCCCGGACTGGGGATCTACGAGCAGTACTTC. Supplemented by reference TRBV18 and TRBJ2-7, the full variable domain reads NAGVMQNPRHLVRRRGQEARLRCSPMKGHSHVYWYRQLPEEGLKFMVYLQKENIIDESGMPKERFSAEFPKEGPSILRIQQVVRGDSAAYFCASSPPGLGIYEQYFGPGTRLTVT.

This clonotype has a count of ten or more. This sequence joins TRBV15 and TRBJ1-4, with TRBD1 matching 8 bases. Trimming removed 3 bases from V and 3 bases from J; junction bases left unmatched: 0. Germline assignment: CDR1 LNHNV and CDR2 YYDKDF (reference sequence). The CDR3 contains 14 residues. CDR3 sequence reads: CATSRTGANEKLFF. The CDR3 DNA sequence: TGTGCCACCAGCAGGACAGGGGCTAATGAAAAACTGTTTTTT. The whole variable domain, remainder taken from reference TRBV15 and TRBJ1-4, is DAMVIQNPRYQVTQFGKPVTLSCSQTLNHNVMYWYQQKSSQAPKLLFHYYDKDFNNEADTPDNFQSRRPNTSFCFLDIRSPGLGDTAMYLCATSRTGANEKLFFGSGTQLSVL.

This clonotype was counted at least ten times. The chain employs TRBV20-1 and TRBJ2-2; 8 nucleotides align to TRBD2. V gave up 0 bases and J gave up 4 bases; unmatched junction bases: 10. Germline lookup yields CDR1 DFQATT and CDR2 SNEGSKA (reference sequence). This CDR3 is built from 17 residues. The CDR3 nucleotides read TGCAGTGCTAGAGATCAGGCGGGAGGACCTGCCACCGGGGAGCTGTTTTTT. Its protein product is CSARDQAGGPATGELFF.

The chain links TRBV19 to TRBJ2-2; D not resolved. The germline V gene has CDR1 LNHDA and CDR2 SQIVND (reference sequence). Trimming stripped 1 base from V and 5 bases from J, with 8 bases between. This CDR3 has 14 residues. The CDR3 spells CASSIAGMTGELFF. CDR3 DNA sequence: TGTGCCAGTAGTATAGCTGGGATGACCGGGGAGCTGTTTTTT. Looking up the rest from reference TRBV19 and TRBJ2-2 gives the full variable domain: DGGITQSPKYLFRKEGQNVTLSCEQNLNHDAMYWYRQDPGQGLRLIYYSQIVNDFQKGDIAEGYSVSREKKESFPLTVTSAQKNPTAFYLCASSIAGMTGELFFGEGSRLTVL.

The chain uses TRBV10-1 and TRBJ2-5; no clear D. The germline V gene has CDR1 WNHNN and CDR2 SYGVQD (reference sequence). The CDR3 runs to 12 residues. The V end was cut by 0 bases, the J end by 3 bases, with 2 bases between. The DNA for the CDR3 is TGCGCCAGCAGTGAGTCGAAAGAGACCCAGTACTTC. Residues: CASSESKETQYF.

This chain joins TRBV7-9 and TRBJ1-2, with D possibly TRBD1 on 5 matching bases. The V gene lost 5 bases and the J gene lost 4 bases, with 11 bases spanning the gap. This CDR3 comprises 13 residues. The germline gives CDR1 SEHNR, CDR2 FQNEAQ (reference sequence). The CDR3 reads CASSHGDSYGYTF. The CDR3 nucleotides read TGTGCCAGCAGCCACGGTGACAGCTATGGCTACACCTTC.

The chain uses TRBV7-2 and TRBJ2-5; D might be TRBD1 or TRBD2, each matching 5 bases. The CDR3 consists of 12 residues. The V end lost 4 bases, the J end lost 13 bases, and 16 bases lay between the germline ends. Germline V gene lookup returns CDR1 SGHTA and CDR2 FQGNSA. The DNA for the CDR3 is TGTGCCAGCAGCTCTAGATGGGACCCCCTGTACTTC. As protein: CASSSRWDPLYF. The full variable domain, with the rest looked up from reference TRBV7-2 and TRBJ2-5, is GAGVSQSPSNKVTEKGKDVELRCDPISGHTALYWYRQSLGQGLEFLIYFQGNSAPDKSGLPSDRFSAERTGGSVSTLTIQRTQQEDSAVYLCASSSRWDPLYFGPGTRLLVL.

The gene calls are TRBV5-1 and TRBJ2-1; perhaps TRBD1 as D (5 bases). The length of the CDR3 is 15 residues. Germline V lookup: CDR1 SGHRS, CDR2 YFSETQ. V lost 4 bases to trimming and J lost 5 bases, with 16 bases between them. CDR3 sequence (DNA): TGCGCCAGCAGCCCGCCCCAAGACAGACACAATGAGCAGTTCTTC. As protein: CASSPPQDRHNEQFF.

There are a few counts of this clonotype. The chain has TRBV10-2 and TRBJ2-5; 14 bases fit TRBD2. The CDR3 loop spans 16 amino acids. Germline CDR1 is WSHSY and CDR2 is SAAADI. Trimming removed 5 bases from V and 2 bases from J; junction bases left unmatched: 4. The CDR3 is CASSYGLAGGQETQYF. In nucleotides, the CDR3 is TGCGCCAGCAGTTACGGACTAGCGGGAGGACAAGAGACCCAGTACTTC.

The chain uses TRBV7-9 and TRBJ2-7; no definite D call. In germline, CDR1 is SEHNR, CDR2 FQNEAQ (reference sequence). The CDR3 totals 13 residues. The V end was cut by 11 bases, the J end by 0 bases, with 14 bases between. The CDR3 DNA reads TGTGCCGGTGCTAGAGCCGACTCCTACGAGCAGTACTTC. This gives the protein CAGARADSYEQYF. The full variable domain, completed using reference TRBV7-9 and TRBJ2-7, is DTGVSQNPRHKITKRGQNVTFRCDPISEHNRLYWYRQTLGQGPEFLTYFQNEAQLEKSRLLSDRFSAERPKGSFSTLEIQRTEQGDSAMYLCAGARADSYEQYFGPGTRLTVT.

The V gene is TRBV7-2, the J gene TRBJ2-1; 9 nucleotides agree with TRBD1. Trimming removed 6 bases from V and 10 bases from J; junction bases left unmatched: 7. The CDR3 runs to 13 residues. The germline gives CDR1 SGHTA, CDR2 FQGNSA. The CDR3 is CASRFLTGGEQFF. The CDR3 nucleotides are TGTGCCAGCAGATTCCTAACAGGGGGCGAGCAGTTCTTC. The whole variable domain, filled in from reference TRBV7-2 and TRBJ2-1, reads GAGVSQSPSNKVTEKGKDVELRCDPISGHTALYWYRQSLGQGLEFLIYFQGNSAPDKSGLPSDRFSAERTGGSVSTLTIQRTQQEDSAVYLCASRFLTGGEQFFGPGTRLTVL.

CDR3 nucleotide sequence: TGTGCCAGCAGCCTTCACTCAGGGGGCACCTACAATGAGCAGTTCTTC. Protein: CASSLHSGGTYNEQFF. V usage is TRBV9 and J usage is TRBJ2-1; 8 bases line up with TRBD1. CDR3 length: 16 residues. Germline V gene lookup returns CDR1 SGDLS and CDR2 YYNGEE. The V gene end was trimmed by 4 bases and the J gene end by 2 bases; junction bases not matched to a gene: 8.

The chain combines TRBV5-1 with TRBJ2-1; 9 positions agree with TRBD2. CDR1 and CDR2 (germline): SGHRS, YFSETQ. The CDR3 runs 13 residues. V lost 2 bases, J lost 10 bases, and 4 bases stayed unmatched. The CDR3 spells CASSFAGGREQFF. CDR3 nucleotide sequence: TGCGCCAGCAGCTTCGCGGGAGGGCGGGAGCAGTTCTTC.

This clonotype was picked up many times. V is TRBV7-8 and J is TRBJ2-5, with 9 nucleotides matching TRBD2. Germline lookup yields CDR1 SGHVS and CDR2 FQNEAQ. J lost 5 bases, V lost 3 bases, and 4 bases had no gene match. The CDR3 has 14 amino acids. In nucleotides, the CDR3 is TGTGCCAGCAGCTTCCAGCGGGAGGTCGAGACCCAGTACTTC. It translates to CASSFQREVETQYF.

This chain joins TRBV29-1 and TRBJ2-3, with D uncertain. Trimming shortened V by 5 bases and J by 2 bases, and 8 bases separated the two germline ends. This CDR3 has 12 amino acids. The germline V gene encodes CDR1 SQVTM and CDR2 ANQGSEA. Here the CDR3 DNA reads TGCAGCGTTCGACGGTCCACAGATACGCAGTATTTT. Translating gives CSVRRSTDTQYF.

V usage is TRBV9 and J usage is TRBJ2-2, with D perhaps assigned TRBD1 or TRBD2 (6 bases each). CDR1 SGDLS and CDR2 YYNGEE come from the germline V gene. This CDR3 region has 14 residues. V dropped 0 bases and J dropped 7 bases, with 10 bases sitting between them. In DNA, the CDR3 is TGTGCCAGCAGCGTAGCACAGGGAGGCGGGGAGCTGTTTTTT. This gives the protein CASSVAQGGGELFF.

The V and J genes are TRBV5-1 and TRBJ2-3, with 9 bases fitting TRBD2. From germline, CDR1 is SGHRS and CDR2 YFSETQ. V lost 4 bases, J lost 0 bases, and 6 bases stayed unmatched. The CDR3 runs 16 residues. CDR3 DNA sequence: TGCGCCAGCAGCGGACCGCTAGCGGGGAGCACAGATACGCAGTATTTT. It specifies CASSGPLAGSTDTQYF. The entire variable domain, with the rest obtained from reference TRBV5-1 and TRBJ2-3, is as follows: KAGVTQTPRYLIKTRGQQVTLSCSPISGHRSVSWYQQTPGQGLQFLFEYFSETQRNKGNFPGRFSGRQFSNSRSEMNVSTLELGDSALYLCASSGPLAGSTDTQYFGPGTRLTVL.

This clonotype was counted ten times or more. V is TRBV10-3 and J is TRBJ2-2; possible D gene TRBD1, 6 bases. V lost 10 bases and J 14 bases, leaving 20 bases between the germline ends. Germline CDR1 is ENHRY and CDR2 is SYGVKD. The CDR3 is 12 residues long. The CDR3: CATQGIGWSLFF. The CDR3 nucleotides read TGTGCCACCCAGGGGATTGGATGGAGTCTGTTTTTT.

The chain combines TRBV5-1 with TRBJ2-7, with a weak D call TRBD1 (6 bases). The CDR3 runs 12 residues. The germline V gene encodes CDR1 SGHRS and CDR2 YFSETQ. V shed 0 bases and J shed 10 bases, with 11 bases lying between them. The CDR3 sequence is CASSLGQAEQYF. CDR3 bases: TGCGCCAGCAGCTTGGGACAGGCTGAACAGTACTTC.

The gene calls are TRBV10-2 and TRBJ1-4, with TRBD1 as a possible D gene (5 bases). The V end was cut by 4 bases, the J end by 8 bases, with 17 bases between. This CDR3 comprises 15 residues. The germline gives CDR1 WSHSY, CDR2 SAAADI. CDR3 in amino acids: CASSAAGGTGEKLFF. The CDR3 nucleotides read TGCGCCAGCAGTGCCGCTGGGGGAACTGGCGAAAAACTGTTTTTT.

Only a few counts were recorded for this clonotype. The chain combines TRBV7-9 with TRBJ2-3, with 14 bases that match TRBD2. Germline lookup yields CDR1 SEHNR and CDR2 FQNEAQ (reference sequence). CDR3 length: 17 residues. V lost 5 bases to trimming and J lost 2 bases; unmatched junction nucleotides: 6. DNA for the CDR3: TGTGCCAGCAGCGCCCGGACTAGCGGGGGGACCACAGATACGCAGTATTTT. This sequence encodes CASSARTSGGTTDTQYF.

This clonotype was observed many times. This sequence joins TRBV6-5 and TRBJ1-2, with D uncertain. The CDR3 spans 12 residues. V lost 5 bases to trimming and J lost 1 base, with 5 bases between them. Germline loops: CDR1 MNHEY, CDR2 SVGAGI. CDR3 nucleotide sequence: TGTGCCAGCAGTGACTTTAACTATGGCTACACCTTC. Its translation is CASSDFNYGYTF.

The J gene is TRBJ2-1, the V gene TRBV5-1; 7 bases match TRBD1. From germline, CDR1 is SGHRS and CDR2 YFSETQ. Germline trimming cut 6 bases from V and 6 bases from J; bases unmatched to any gene: 21. The CDR3 length is 18 residues. The CDR3 sequence: CASNPKQGMVLIGNEQFF. The CDR3 coding sequence is TGCGCCAGCAACCCTAAACAGGGGATGGTCCTTATCGGCAATGAGCAGTTCTTC. The whole variable domain, filled in from reference TRBV5-1 and TRBJ2-1, reads KAGVTQTPRYLIKTRGQQVTLSCSPISGHRSVSWYQQTPGQGLQFLFEYFSETQRNKGNFPGRFSGRQFSNSRSEMNVSTLELGDSALYLCASNPKQGMVLIGNEQFFGPGTRLTVL.

In DNA form, the CDR3 reads TGCGCCAGCAGCATGTCTAGCGGGGTCTACAATGAGCAGTTCTTC. Its protein is CASSMSSGVYNEQFF. The V and J genes are TRBV5-1 and TRBJ2-1, with TRBD2 identical over 9 bases. V shed 4 bases, J shed 3 bases, and the junction held 5 bases outside the gene matches. The CDR3 contains 15 residues. Germline CDR1 is SGHRS and CDR2 is YFSETQ.

This clonotype appeared many times. The J gene is TRBJ1-4, the V gene TRBV3-1, with TRBD1 as a possible D gene (5 bases). Germline assignment: CDR1 LGHDT and CDR2 YNNKEL (reference sequence). V was pared by 0 bases and J by 8 bases, with 13 bases between. The CDR3 is made up of 15 amino acids. As DNA, the CDR3 is TGTGCCAGCAGCCAAGATGTGGGGCTAGGCGAAAAACTGTTTTTT. Residues: CASSQDVGLGEKLFF.

The chain combines TRBV12-3 or TRBV12-4 with TRBJ2-7; maybe TRBD1 (6 bases). V lost 4 bases, J lost 6 bases, and 10 bases lay in between. There are 12 residues in the CDR3. The CDR3 DNA reads as TGTGCCAGCAGTTCGGGACACTCCGAGCAGTACTTC. Protein sequence: CASSSGHSEQYF.

This clonotype was observed at least ten times. The CDR3 DNA reads TGTGCCAGCAGGCCGGGCGACTACGAGCAGTACTTC. Encoded protein: CASRPGDYEQYF. The chain recombines TRBV12-3 or TRBV12-4 with TRBJ2-7; D call uncertain. The germline V and J ends were trimmed by 6 bases and 3 bases, with 9 bases remaining between them. The CDR3 sequence is 12 residues long.

In this sample, this clonotype turned up a few times. This chain connects TRBV27 to TRBJ2-7, with D maybe TRBD2 (6 bases). V lost 3 bases and J 5 bases, leaving 11 bases between the germline ends. The CDR3 extends over 13 amino acids. Germline V gene lookup returns CDR1 MNHEY and CDR2 SMNVEV (reference sequence). CDR3 bases: TGTGCCAGCAGTTTTGGGGGGTTGGACGAGCAGTACTTC. Its protein product is CASSFGGLDEQYF.

This clonotype was observed a handful of times. V gene TRBV20-1 combines with J gene TRBJ2-7; D might be TRBD2 (6 bases). The CDR3 totals 15 residues. V lost 0 bases, J lost 7 bases, and 19 bases lay in between. The germline gives CDR1 DFQATT, CDR2 SNEGSKA (reference sequence). DNA for the CDR3: TGCAGTGCTAGAGATCGTGGAGGGGATCAGCGGGAGCAGTACTTC. It codes for CSARDRGGDQREQYF.